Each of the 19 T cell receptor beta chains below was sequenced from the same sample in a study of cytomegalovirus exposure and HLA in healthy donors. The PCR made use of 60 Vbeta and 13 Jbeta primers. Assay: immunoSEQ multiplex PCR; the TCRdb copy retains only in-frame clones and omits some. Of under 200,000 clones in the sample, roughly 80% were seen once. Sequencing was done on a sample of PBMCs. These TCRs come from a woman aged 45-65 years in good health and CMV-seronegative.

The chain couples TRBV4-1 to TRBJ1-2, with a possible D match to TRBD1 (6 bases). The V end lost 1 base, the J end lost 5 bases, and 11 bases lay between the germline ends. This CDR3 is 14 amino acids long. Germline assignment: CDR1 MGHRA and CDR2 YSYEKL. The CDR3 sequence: CASSQGGGRYGYTF. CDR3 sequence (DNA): TGCGCCAGCAGCCAAGGGGGGGGGCGGTATGGCTACACCTTC.

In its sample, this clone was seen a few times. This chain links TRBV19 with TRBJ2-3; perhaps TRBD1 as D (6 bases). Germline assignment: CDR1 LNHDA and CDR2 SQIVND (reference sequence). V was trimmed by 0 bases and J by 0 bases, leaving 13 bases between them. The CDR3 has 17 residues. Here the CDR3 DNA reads TGTGCCAGTAGTATAGACAGGACAGCGACTAGCACAGATACGCAGTATTTT. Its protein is CASSIDRTATSTDTQYF.

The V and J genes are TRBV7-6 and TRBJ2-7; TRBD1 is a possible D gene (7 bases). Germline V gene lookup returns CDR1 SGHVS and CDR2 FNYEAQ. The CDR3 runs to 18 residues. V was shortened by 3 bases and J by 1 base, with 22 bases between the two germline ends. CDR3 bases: TGTGCCAGCAGCTTGGGGACTTGGGACAGAAGCGTATCCTACGAGCAGTACTTC. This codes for CASSLGTWDRSVSYEQYF.

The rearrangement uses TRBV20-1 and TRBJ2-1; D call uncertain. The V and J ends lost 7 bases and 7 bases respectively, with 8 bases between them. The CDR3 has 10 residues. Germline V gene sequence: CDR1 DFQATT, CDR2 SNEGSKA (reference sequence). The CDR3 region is CSGYSNEQFF. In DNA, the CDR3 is TGCAGTGGTTATTCGAATGAGCAGTTCTTC.

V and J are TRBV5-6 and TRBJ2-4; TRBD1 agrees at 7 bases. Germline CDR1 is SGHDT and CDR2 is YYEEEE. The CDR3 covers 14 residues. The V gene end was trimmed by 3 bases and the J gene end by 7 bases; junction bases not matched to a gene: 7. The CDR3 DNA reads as TGTGCCAGCAGCTCGACAGGGTTTAATAACATTCAGTACTTC. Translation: CASSSTGFNNIQYF.

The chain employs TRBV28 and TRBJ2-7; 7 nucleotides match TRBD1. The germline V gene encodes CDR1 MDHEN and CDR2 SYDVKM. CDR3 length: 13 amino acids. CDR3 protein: CVSTGTANYEQYF. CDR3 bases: TGTGTTTCGACCGGGACAGCAAACTACGAGCAGTACTTC.

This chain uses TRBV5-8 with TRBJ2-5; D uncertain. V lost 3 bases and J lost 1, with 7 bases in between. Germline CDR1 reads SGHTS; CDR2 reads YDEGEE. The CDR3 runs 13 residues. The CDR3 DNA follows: TGTGCCAGCAGCTCACGGTCCCAAGAGACCCAGTACTTC. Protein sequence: CASSSRSQETQYF.

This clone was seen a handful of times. The CDR3 sequence is CASSPQHWEGDQPQHF. DNA of the CDR3: TGTGCCAGCAGTCCCCAACATTGGGAGGGGGACCAGCCCCAGCATTTT. The chain combines TRBV28 with TRBJ1-5; tentatively, D is TRBD1 (6 bases). Per germline, CDR1 MDHEN and CDR2 SYDVKM. V lost 5 bases to trimming and J lost 7 bases, with 21 bases between them. The CDR3 spans 16 residues.

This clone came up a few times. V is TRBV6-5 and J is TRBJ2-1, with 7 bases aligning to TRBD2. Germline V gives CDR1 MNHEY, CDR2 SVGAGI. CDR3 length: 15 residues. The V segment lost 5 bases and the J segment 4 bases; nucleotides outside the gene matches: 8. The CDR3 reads CASSRHAGVYNEQFF. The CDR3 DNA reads TGTGCCAGCAGTCGCCACGCGGGAGTGTACAATGAGCAGTTCTTC.

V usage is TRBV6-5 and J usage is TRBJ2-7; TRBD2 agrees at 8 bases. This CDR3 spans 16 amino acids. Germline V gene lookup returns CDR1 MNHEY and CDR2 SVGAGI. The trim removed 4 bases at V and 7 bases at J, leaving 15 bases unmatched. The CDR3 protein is CASSSGSGGPLWEQYF. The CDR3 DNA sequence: TGTGCCAGCAGTTCCGGGAGCGGGGGCCCCCTCTGGGAGCAGTACTTC.

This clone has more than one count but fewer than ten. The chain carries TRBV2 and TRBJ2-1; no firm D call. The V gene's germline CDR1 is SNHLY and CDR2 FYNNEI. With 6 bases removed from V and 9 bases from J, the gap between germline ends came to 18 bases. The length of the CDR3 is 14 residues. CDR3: CASSPIGSNTEQFF. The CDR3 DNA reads TGTGCCAGCAGCCCCATTGGTAGCAACACTGAGCAGTTCTTC.

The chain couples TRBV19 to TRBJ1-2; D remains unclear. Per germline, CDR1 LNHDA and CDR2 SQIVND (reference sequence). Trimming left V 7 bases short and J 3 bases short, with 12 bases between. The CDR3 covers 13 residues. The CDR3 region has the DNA TGTGCCAGTATTGACCGCGGAGACTATGGCTACACCTTC. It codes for CASIDRGDYGYTF.

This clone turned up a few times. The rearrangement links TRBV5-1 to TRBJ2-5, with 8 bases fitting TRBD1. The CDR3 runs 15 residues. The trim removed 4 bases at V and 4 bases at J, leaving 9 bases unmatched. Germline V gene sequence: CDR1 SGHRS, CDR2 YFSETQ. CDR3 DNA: TGCGCCAGCAGCCCGCCCCAGGGGGCGGGAGAGACCCAGTACTTC. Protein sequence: CASSPPQGAGETQYF.

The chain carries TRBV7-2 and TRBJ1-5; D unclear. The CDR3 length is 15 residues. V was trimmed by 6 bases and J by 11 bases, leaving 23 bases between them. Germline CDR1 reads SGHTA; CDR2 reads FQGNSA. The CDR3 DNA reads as TGTGCCAGCAGTTTGGACCCAGGACTCTATTTGACCCAGCATTTT. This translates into CASSLDPGLYLTQHF.

CDR3 DNA sequence: TGTGCCAGCAGTTTTGGGGGGGATCCCTACGAGCAGTACTTC. It yields the protein CASSFGGDPYEQYF. This chain uses TRBV7-3 with TRBJ2-7; 7 bases map to TRBD2. The CDR3 extends over 14 amino acids. Trimming took 6 bases from V and 2 from J; bases not matched to a gene: 7. Germline loops: CDR1 SGHTA, CDR2 FQGTGA.

CDR3 nucleotides: TGTGCCAGCAGCTTTACTAGCGGGGAGTTCTACGAGCAGTACTTC. It encodes CASSFTSGEFYEQYF. V and J are TRBV7-2 and TRBJ2-7, with 10 bases fitting TRBD2. CDR1 and CDR2 (germline): SGHTA, FQGNSA. The trim removed 3 bases at V and 3 bases at J, leaving 5 bases unmatched. This CDR3 is built from 15 residues.

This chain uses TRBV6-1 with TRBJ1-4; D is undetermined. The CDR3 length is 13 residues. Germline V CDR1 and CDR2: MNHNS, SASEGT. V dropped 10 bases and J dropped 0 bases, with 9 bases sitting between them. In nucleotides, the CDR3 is TGTGCCATCCTAGTTGCAACTAATGAAAAACTGTTTTTT. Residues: CAILVATNEKLFF.

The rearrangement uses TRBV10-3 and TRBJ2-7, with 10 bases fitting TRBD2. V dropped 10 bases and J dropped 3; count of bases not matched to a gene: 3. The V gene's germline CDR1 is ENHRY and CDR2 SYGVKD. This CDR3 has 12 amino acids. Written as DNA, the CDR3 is TGTGCCACTGGGACTAGCGTCTACGAGCAGTACTTC. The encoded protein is CATGTSVYEQYF.

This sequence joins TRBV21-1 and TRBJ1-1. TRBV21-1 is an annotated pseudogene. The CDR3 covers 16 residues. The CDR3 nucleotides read TGTGCCAGCAGCAAAGAAGCGGGGTCCCCGCGGACTGAAGCTTTCTTT. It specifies CASSKEAGSPRTEAFF.